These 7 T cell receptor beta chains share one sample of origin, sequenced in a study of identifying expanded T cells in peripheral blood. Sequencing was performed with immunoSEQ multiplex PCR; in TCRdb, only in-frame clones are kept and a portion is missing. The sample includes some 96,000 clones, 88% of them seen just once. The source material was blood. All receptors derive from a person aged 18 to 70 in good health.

The CDR3 DNA is TGTGCCAGCAGCTATAGCACAGATACGCAGTATTTT. It is translated as CASSYSTDTQYF. The chain couples TRBV9 to TRBJ2-3; no clear D gene. CDR1 and CDR2 (germline): SGDLS, YYNGEE. Trimming pared 4 bases from V and 0 bases from J, leaving 3 bases between. The CDR3 loop spans 12 amino acids.

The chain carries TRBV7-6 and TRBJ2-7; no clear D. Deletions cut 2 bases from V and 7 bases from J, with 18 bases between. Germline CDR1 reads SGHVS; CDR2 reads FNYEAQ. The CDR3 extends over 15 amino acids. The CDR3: CASSLLNEESGEQYF. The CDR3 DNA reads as TGTGCCAGCAGCTTATTAAATGAGGAATCCGGAGAGCAGTACTTC.

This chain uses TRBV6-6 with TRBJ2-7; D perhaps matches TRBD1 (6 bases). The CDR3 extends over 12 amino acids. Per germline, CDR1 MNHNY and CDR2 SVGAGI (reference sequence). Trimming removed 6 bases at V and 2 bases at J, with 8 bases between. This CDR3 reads CASRQGTYEQYF. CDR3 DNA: TGTGCCAGCAGGCAGGGGACCTACGAGCAGTACTTC.

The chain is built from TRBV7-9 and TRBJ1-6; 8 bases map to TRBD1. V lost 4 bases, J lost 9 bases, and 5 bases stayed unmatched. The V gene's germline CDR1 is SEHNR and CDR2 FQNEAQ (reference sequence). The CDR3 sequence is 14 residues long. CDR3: CASSWAGGRSPLHF. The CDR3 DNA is TGTGCCAGCAGCTGGGCAGGGGGCCGTTCACCCCTCCACTTT.

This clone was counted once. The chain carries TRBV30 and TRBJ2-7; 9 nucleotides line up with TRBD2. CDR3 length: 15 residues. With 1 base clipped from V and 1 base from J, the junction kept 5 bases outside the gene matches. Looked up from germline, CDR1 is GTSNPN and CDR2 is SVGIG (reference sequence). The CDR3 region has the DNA TGTGCCTGGAGTGGCGGACTAGCGCCGTCCTACGAGCAGTACTTC. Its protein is CAWSGGLAPSYEQYF.

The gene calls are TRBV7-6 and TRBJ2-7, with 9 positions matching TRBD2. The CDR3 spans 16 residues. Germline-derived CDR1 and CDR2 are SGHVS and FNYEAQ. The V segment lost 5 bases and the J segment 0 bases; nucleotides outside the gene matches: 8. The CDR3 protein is CASSLTTSGYSYEQYF. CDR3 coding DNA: TGTGCCAGCAGCCTCACGACTAGCGGATACTCCTACGAGCAGTACTTC.

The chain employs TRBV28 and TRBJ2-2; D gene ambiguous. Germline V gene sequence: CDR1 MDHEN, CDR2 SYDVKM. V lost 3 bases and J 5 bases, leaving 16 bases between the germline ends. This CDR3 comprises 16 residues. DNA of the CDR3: TGTGCCAGCAGTTTTTTGGGAATTAGGGTTACCGGGGAGCTGTTTTTT. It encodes CASSFLGIRVTGELFF.